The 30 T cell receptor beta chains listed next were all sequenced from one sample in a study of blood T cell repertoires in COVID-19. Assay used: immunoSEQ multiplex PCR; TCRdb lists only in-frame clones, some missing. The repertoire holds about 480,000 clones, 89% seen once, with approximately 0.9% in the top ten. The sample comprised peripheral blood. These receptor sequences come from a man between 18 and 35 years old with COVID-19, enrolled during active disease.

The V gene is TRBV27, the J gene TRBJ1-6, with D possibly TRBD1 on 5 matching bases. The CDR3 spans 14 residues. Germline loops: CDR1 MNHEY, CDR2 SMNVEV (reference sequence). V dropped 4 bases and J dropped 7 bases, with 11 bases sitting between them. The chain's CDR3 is CASSWPGGNSPLHF. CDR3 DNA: TGTGCCAGCAGTTGGCCTGGGGGGAATTCACCCCTCCACTTT.

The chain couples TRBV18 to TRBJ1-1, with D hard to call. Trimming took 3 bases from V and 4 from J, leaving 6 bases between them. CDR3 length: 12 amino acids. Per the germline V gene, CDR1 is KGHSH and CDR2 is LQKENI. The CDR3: CASSPGLTEAFF. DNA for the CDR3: TGTGCCAGCTCACCGGGCCTCACTGAAGCTTTCTTT.

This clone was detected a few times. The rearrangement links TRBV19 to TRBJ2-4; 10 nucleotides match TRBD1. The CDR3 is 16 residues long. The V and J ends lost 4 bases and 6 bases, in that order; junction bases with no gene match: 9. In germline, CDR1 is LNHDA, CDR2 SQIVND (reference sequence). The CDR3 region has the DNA TGTGCCAGTAGTAGCCCCGGGACAGGGGCTTCAAACATTCAGTACTTC. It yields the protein CASSSPGTGASNIQYF. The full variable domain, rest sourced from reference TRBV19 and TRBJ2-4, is DGGITQSPKYLFRKEGQNVTLSCEQNLNHDAMYWYRQDPGQGLRLIYYSQIVNDFQKGDIAEGYSVSREKKESFPLTVTSAQKNPTAFYLCASSSPGTGASNIQYFGAGTRLSVL.

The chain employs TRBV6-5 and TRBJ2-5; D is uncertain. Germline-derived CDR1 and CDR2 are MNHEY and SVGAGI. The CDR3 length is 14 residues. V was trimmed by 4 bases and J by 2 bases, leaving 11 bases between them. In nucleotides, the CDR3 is TGTGCCAGCAGTTCCCCGAGCAGGCAAGAGACCCAGTACTTC. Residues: CASSSPSRQETQYF.

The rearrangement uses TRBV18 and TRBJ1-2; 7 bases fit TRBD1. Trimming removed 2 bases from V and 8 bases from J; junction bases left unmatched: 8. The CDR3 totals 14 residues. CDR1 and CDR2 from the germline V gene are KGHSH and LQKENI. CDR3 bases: TGTGCCAGCTCACCAGAACAGGGGACGGGCGGCTACACCTTC. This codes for CASSPEQGTGGYTF.

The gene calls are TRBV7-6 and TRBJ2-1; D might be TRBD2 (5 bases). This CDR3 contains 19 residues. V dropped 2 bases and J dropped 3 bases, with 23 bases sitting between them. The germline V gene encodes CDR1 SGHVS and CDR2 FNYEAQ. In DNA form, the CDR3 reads TGTGCCAGCAGCTTATTAACACGCCCGACGACGGGATACTACAATGAGCAGTTCTTC. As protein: CASSLLTRPTTGYYNEQFF.

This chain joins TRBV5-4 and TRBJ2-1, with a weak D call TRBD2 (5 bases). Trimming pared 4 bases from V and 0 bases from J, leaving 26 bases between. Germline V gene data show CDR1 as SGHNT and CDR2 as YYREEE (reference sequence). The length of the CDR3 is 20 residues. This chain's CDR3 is CASSPGFLTSYSGSYNEQFF. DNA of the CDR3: TGTGCCAGCAGCCCTGGCTTCCTTACTAGTTACTCAGGCTCCTACAATGAGCAGTTCTTC.

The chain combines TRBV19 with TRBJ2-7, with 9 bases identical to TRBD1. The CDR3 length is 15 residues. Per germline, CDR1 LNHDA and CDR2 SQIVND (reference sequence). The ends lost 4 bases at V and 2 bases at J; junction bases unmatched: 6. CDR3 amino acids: CASSKAGTGTYEQYF. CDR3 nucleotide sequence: TGTGCCAGTAGTAAGGCCGGGACAGGGACCTACGAGCAGTACTTC.

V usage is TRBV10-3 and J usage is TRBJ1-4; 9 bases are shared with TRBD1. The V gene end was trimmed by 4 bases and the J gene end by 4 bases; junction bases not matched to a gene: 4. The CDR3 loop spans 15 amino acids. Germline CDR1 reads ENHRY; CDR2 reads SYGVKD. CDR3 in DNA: TGTGCCATCAGTGCGACAGGGGGAGTTAATGAAAAACTGTTTTTT. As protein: CAISATGGVNEKLFF.

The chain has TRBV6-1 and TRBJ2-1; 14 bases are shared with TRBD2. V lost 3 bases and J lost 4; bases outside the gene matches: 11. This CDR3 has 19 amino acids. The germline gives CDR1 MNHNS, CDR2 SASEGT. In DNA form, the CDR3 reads TGTGCCAGCAGTGAGAGGACGGGACTAGCGGGAGTACCATACAATGAGCAGTTCTTC. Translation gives CASSERTGLAGVPYNEQFF.

CDR3 amino acids: CAISESTLQGTSNYGYTF. In DNA form, the CDR3 reads TGTGCCATCAGTGAGTCGACGTTACAGGGAACCTCTAACTATGGCTACACCTTC. V is TRBV10-3 and J is TRBJ1-2; perhaps TRBD1 as D (6 bases). CDR3 size: 18 residues. Germline values: CDR1 ENHRY, CDR2 SYGVKD. V lost 0 bases, J lost 0 bases, and 17 bases lay in between.

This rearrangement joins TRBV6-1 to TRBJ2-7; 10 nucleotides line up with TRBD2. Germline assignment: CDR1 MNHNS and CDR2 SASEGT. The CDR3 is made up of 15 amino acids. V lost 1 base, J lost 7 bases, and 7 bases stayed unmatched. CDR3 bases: TGTGCCAGCAGTGAAGGGCTAGCGGGAGTTAAAGAGCAGTACTTC. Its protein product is CASSEGLAGVKEQYF.

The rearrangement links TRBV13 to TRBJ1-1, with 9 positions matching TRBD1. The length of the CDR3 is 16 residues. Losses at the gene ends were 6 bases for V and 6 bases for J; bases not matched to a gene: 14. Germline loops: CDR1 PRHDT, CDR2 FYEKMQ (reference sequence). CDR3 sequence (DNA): TGTGCCAGCAGTCTCCTAGCCGGGACAGGGAAGGCTGAAGCTTTCTTT. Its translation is CASSLLAGTGKAEAFF.

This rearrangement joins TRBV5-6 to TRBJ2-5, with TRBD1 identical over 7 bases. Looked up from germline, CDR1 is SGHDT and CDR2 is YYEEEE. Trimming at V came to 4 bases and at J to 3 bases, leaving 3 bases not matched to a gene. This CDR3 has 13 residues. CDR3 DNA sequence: TGTGCCAGCAGCAATACAGGGGAAGAGACCCAGTACTTC. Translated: CASSNTGEETQYF.

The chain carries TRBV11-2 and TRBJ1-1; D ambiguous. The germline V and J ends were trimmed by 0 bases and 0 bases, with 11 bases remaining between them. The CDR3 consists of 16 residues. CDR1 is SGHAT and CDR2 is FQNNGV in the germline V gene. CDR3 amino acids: CASSLDDNSLNTEAFF. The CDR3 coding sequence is TGTGCCAGCAGCTTAGATGACAACAGCTTGAACACTGAAGCTTTCTTT.

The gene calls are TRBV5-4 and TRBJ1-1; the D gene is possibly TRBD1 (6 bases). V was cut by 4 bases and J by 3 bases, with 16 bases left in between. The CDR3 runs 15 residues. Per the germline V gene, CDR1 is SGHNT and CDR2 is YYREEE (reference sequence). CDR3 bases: TGTGCCAGCAGCGTCGAAGGGGGGGGAGACACTGAAGCTTTCTTT. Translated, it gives CASSVEGGGDTEAFF. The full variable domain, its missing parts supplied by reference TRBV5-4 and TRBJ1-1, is ETGVTQSPTHLIKTRGQQVTLRCSSQSGHNTVSWYQQALGQGPQFIFQYYREEENGRGNFPPRFSGLQFPNYSSELNVNALELDDSALYLCASSVEGGGDTEAFFGQGTRLTVV.

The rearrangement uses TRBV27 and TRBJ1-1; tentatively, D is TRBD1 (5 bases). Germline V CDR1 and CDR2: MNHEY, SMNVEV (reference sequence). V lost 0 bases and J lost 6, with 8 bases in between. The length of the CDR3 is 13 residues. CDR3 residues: CASSLSPGSEAFF. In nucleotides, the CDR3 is TGTGCCAGCAGTTTATCGCCAGGGTCTGAAGCTTTCTTT.

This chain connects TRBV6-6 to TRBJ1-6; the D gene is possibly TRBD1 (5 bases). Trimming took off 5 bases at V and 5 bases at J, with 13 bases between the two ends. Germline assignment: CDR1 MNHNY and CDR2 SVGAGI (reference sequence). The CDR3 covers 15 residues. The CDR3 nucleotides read TGTGCCAGCAGTCCCACAGGAAGGAATAATTCACCCCTCCACTTT. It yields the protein CASSPTGRNNSPLHF.

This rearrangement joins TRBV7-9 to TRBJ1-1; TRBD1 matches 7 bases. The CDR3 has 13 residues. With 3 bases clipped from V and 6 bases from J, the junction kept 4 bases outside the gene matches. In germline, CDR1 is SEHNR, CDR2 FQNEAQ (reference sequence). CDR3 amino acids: CASSFETGAEAFF. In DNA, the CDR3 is TGTGCCAGCAGCTTTGAAACAGGGGCTGAAGCTTTCTTT.

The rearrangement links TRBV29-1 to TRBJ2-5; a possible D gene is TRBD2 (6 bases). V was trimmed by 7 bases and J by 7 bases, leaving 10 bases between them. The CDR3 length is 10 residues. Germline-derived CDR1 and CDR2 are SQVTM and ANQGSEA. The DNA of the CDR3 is TGCAGCGGGTTGGAGGGGACCCAGTACTTC. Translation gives CSGLEGTQYF.

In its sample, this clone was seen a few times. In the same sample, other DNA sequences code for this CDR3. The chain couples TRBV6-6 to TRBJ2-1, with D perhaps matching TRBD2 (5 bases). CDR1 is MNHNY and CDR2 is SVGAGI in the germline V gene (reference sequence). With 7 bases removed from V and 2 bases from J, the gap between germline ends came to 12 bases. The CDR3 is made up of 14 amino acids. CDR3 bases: TGTGCCAGCACCGCGGGTGGCACCTACAATGAGCAGTTCTTC. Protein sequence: CASTAGGTYNEQFF.

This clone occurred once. The CDR3 nucleotides read TGTGCCAGCAGCCCCCGGACAGTTCCAGATGAAAAACTGTTTTTT. It specifies CASSPRTVPDEKLFF. This sequence joins TRBV5-4 and TRBJ1-4; tentatively, D is TRBD1 (6 bases). The CDR3 contains 15 residues. Germline CDR1 and CDR2: SGHNT and YYREEE (reference sequence). V was pared by 4 bases and J by 6 bases, with 16 bases between.

The chain's CDR3 is CASSQEGGAPYEQYF. The CDR3 nucleotides are TGTGCCAGCAGCCAAGAAGGGGGGGCCCCGTACGAGCAGTACTTC. The rearrangement uses TRBV3-1 (or the pseudogene TRBV3-2) and TRBJ2-7; TRBD2 is a possible D gene (7 bases). The V end was cut by 0 bases, the J end by 4 bases, with 13 bases between. CDR1 LGHDT and CDR2 YNNKEL come from the germline V gene (reference sequence). The CDR3 is 15 amino acids.

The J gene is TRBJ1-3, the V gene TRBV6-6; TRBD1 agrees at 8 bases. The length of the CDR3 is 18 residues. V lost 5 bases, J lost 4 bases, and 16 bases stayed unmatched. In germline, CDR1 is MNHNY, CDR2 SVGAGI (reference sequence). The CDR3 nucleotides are TGTGCCAGCAGTCCCCAACTACAGGGGGGATGGTTGGGAAACACCATATATTTT. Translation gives CASSPQLQGGWLGNTIYF.

The CDR3: CASRPLDRNTEAFF. In DNA form, the CDR3 reads TGTGCCAGCAGGCCCCTTGACAGGAACACTGAAGCTTTCTTT. J is TRBJ1-1 and V is TRBV6-5; maybe TRBD1 (5 bases). Germline lookup yields CDR1 MNHEY and CDR2 SVGAGI. The CDR3 covers 14 residues. Between the trimmed V and J ends, which lost 6 bases and 1 base, there was a span of 12 bases.

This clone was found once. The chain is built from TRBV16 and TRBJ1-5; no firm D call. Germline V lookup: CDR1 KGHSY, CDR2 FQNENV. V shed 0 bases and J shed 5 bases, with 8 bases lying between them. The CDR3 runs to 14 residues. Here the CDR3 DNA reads TGTGCCAGCAGCCAATCGGGAGGGTATCAGCCCCAGCATTTT. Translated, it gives CASSQSGGYQPQHF.

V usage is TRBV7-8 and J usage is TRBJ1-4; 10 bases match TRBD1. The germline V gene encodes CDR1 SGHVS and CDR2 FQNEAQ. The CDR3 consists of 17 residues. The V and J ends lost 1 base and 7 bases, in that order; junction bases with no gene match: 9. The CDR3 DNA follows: TGTGCCAGCAGCTTAGGAGTGTGGGGGACAGGGGTTGAAAAACTGTTTTTT. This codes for CASSLGVWGTGVEKLFF.

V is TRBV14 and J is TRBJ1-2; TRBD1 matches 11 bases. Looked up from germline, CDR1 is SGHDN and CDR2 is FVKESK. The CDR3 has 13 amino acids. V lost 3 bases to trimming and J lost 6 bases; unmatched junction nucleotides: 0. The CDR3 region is CASSQGQGDGYTF. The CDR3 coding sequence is TGTGCCAGCAGCCAGGGACAGGGGGATGGCTACACCTTC.

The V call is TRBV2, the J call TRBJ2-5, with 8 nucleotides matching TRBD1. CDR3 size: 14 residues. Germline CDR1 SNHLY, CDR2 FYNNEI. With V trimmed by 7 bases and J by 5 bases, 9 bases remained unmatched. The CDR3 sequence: CASTTTGVVETQYF. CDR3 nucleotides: TGTGCCAGCACCACGACAGGGGTCGTGGAGACCCAGTACTTC. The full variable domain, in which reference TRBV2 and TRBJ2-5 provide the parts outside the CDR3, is EPEVTQTPSHQVTQMGQEVILRCVPISNHLYFYWYRQILGQKVEFLVSFYNNEISEKSEIFDDQFSVERPDGSNFTLKIRSTKLEDSAMYFCASTTTGVVETQYFGPGTRLLVL.

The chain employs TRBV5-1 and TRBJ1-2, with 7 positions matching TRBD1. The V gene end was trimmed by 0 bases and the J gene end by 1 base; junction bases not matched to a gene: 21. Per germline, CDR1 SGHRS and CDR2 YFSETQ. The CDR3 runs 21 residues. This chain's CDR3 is CASSLAYRPFRTGHNNYGYTF. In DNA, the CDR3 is TGCGCCAGCAGCTTGGCCTACAGGCCCTTCCGGACAGGCCATAATAACTATGGCTACACCTTC.